This entry lists 2 T cell receptor beta chains sequenced from one sample in a study of glioma-infiltrating T cells after dendritic cell vaccination listed by TCRdb under 2016. Libraries were made using the immunoSEQ multiplex PCR assay. The table was pulled from immuneACCESS by TCRdb, which kept in-frame rearrangements only. Such tables lose some clones; where checked, under half of the loss comes from unresolved V genes, and the rest has no known cause. The sample table lists more than 45,000 clones, just under 85% of them with a count of one. In total, the top ten clones hold around 14% of the sample. The time point label for this specimen denotes: after dendritic cell vaccination, including at tumor progression/relapse. This material consisted of blood, taken after dendritic cell vaccination. Every receptor here comes from a human donor with glioblastoma.

The V gene is TRBV11-3, the J gene TRBJ1-4, with D perhaps matching TRBD1 (5 bases). V lost 5 bases, J lost 1 base, and 11 bases lay in between. Germline lookup yields CDR1 SGHNT and CDR2 YENEEA. This CDR3 region has 15 residues. The CDR3 nucleotides are TGTGCCAGCAGCCACCGGGGGGGAACTAATGAAAAACTGTTTTTT. Translation gives CASSHRGGTNEKLFF.

This chain joins TRBV10-1 and TRBJ2-1, with TRBD2 matching 10 bases. Losses at the gene ends were 0 bases for V and 4 bases for J; bases not matched to a gene: 0. Germline loops: CDR1 WNHNN, CDR2 SYGVQD (reference sequence). This CDR3 has 15 residues. The CDR3 DNA follows: TGCGCCAGCAGTGAGTCTAGCGGGGGGTACAATGAGCAGTTCTTC. Its translation is CASSESSGGYNEQFF.